Following are 25 T cell receptor beta chains from one sample sequenced in a study of naive and memory T cell subsets. An equimolar mix of two oligonucleotides served as the beta constant-region primer for TRBC1 and TRBC2. The ligated cDNA underwent four PCR rounds using SP2 and nested alpha and beta constant-region primers. TCRdb called the UMI-ligation and nested PCR reads again in MiXCR, with one record for every CDR3 protein. The table has about 150,000 distinct CDR3 sequences, under 25% seen once. Antigen specificity for these receptors is unknown. Broader study findings: A few larger clonotypes appeared in naive repertoires, especially CD8, possibly memory cells re-expressing CD45RA.

Sequencing was performed on naive CD4+ T cells from blood. The receptors come from a human donor in good health.

V usage is TRBV29-1 and J usage is TRBJ1-2; D gene uncertain. This CDR3 has 12 amino acids. Germline V gene data show CDR1 as SQVTM and CDR2 as ANQGSEA. The V end was cut by 4 bases, the J end by 6 bases, with 12 bases between. The CDR3 DNA reads TGCAGCGTTGCGCAGTCCGATCATGGCTACACCTTC. This encodes CSVAQSDHGYTF.

The chain's CDR3 is CSASGAGGPDTQYF. The CDR3 DNA is TGCAGCGCCTCGGGGGCGGGAGGACCAGATACGCAGTATTTT. The chain links TRBV29-1 to TRBJ2-3, with TRBD2 matching 8 bases. Germline CDR1 is SQVTM and CDR2 is ANQGSEA. Trimming removed 7 bases from V and 4 bases from J; junction bases left unmatched: 10. The CDR3 is made up of 14 amino acids.

The chain combines TRBV28 with TRBJ1-6; tentatively, D is TRBD1 (5 bases). The CDR3 contains 16 residues. Trimming shortened V by 4 bases and J by 3 bases, and 13 bases separated the two germline ends. CDR1 is MDHEN, CDR2 SYDVKM, per germline. CDR3 bases: TGTGCCAGCAGTTATTGGCAGGGATTCTATAATTCACCCCTCCACTTT. This gives the protein CASSYWQGFYNSPLHF.

This clonotype was observed many times. The V gene is TRBV28, the J gene TRBJ2-7; 7 nucleotides match TRBD2. J gave up 4 bases and V 2 bases, and 8 bases lay outside the gene matches. The CDR3 sequence is 15 residues long. CDR1 MDHEN and CDR2 SYDVKM come from the germline V gene. As DNA, the CDR3 is TGTGCCAGCAGTTTAGGCGGGAGTGGAATGTACGAGCAGTACTTC. Its translation is CASSLGGSGMYEQYF.

This clonotype was counted only a few times. The V and J genes are TRBV19 and TRBJ2-7, with 7 bases fitting TRBD2. Looked up from germline, CDR1 is LNHDA and CDR2 is SQIVND (reference sequence). Trimming removed 8 bases from V and 3 bases from J; junction bases left unmatched: 13. CDR3 length: 15 residues. The CDR3 sequence: CASSPPGGSVYEQYF. The CDR3 DNA reads as TGTGCCAGTTCCCCCCCTGGCGGGAGCGTCTACGAGCAGTACTTC.

This clonotype has at least ten counts. The V call is TRBV29-1, the J call TRBJ1-1; 10 nucleotides match TRBD1. From germline, CDR1 is SQVTM and CDR2 ANQGSEA. The V segment lost 7 bases and the J segment 5 bases; nucleotides outside the gene matches: 13. The CDR3 length is 15 residues. This chain's CDR3 is CSAPGTGVGWTEAFF. CDR3 sequence (DNA): TGCAGCGCGCCCGGGACAGGGGTGGGGTGGACTGAAGCTTTCTTT.

This clonotype was picked up many times. V usage is TRBV7-2 and J usage is TRBJ2-7; no reliable D call. The ends were cut back, 1 base at V and 4 bases at J, with 8 bases in the middle. This CDR3 region has 13 residues. The germline V gene has CDR1 SGHTA and CDR2 FQGNSA. The CDR3 loop is CASSLGRAYEQYF. The CDR3 DNA follows: TGTGCCAGCAGCTTAGGCAGAGCTTACGAGCAGTACTTC.

The V gene is TRBV20-1, the J gene TRBJ1-2; possible D gene TRBD1, 5 bases. Germline CDR1 reads DFQATT; CDR2 reads SNEGSKA (reference sequence). The CDR3 is 14 amino acids. With 6 bases removed from V and 2 bases from J, the gap between germline ends came to 16 bases. This CDR3 is CSAVLQGPNYGYTF. The CDR3 nucleotides read TGCAGTGCAGTCCTCCAGGGACCAAACTATGGCTACACCTTC.

The chain employs TRBV7-2 and TRBJ1-5; 8 bases line up with TRBD1. Trimming at V came to 1 base and at J to 11 bases, leaving 4 bases not matched to a gene. The germline V gene has CDR1 SGHTA and CDR2 FQGNSA. The CDR3 consists of 13 residues. The CDR3 reads CASSLDEGQAQHF. DNA of the CDR3: TGTGCCAGCAGCTTAGATGAGGGACAGGCCCAGCATTTT.

The chain carries TRBV12-3 or TRBV12-4 and TRBJ1-5; D unresolved. Deletions cut 6 bases from V and 4 bases from J, with 10 bases between. This CDR3 comprises 13 residues. As DNA, the CDR3 is TGTGCCAGCAGCAAGAGTTGGAATCAGCCCCAGCATTTT. As protein: CASSKSWNQPQHF.

The sample holds a few counts of this clonotype. The chain employs TRBV9 and TRBJ2-1; 14 bases line up with TRBD2. The CDR3 has 18 residues. Germline values: CDR1 SGDLS, CDR2 YYNGEE. J gave up 3 bases and V 3 bases, and 8 bases lay outside the gene matches. The CDR3 reads CASSEPRTSGGLYNEQFF. CDR3 nucleotides: TGTGCCAGCAGCGAACCACGGACTAGCGGGGGGCTCTACAATGAGCAGTTCTTC.

V is TRBV5-1 and J is TRBJ2-1, with D unresolved. Germline CDR1 reads SGHRS; CDR2 reads YFSETQ. The CDR3 totals 14 residues. The ends were cut back, 4 bases at V and 7 bases at J, with 15 bases in the middle. The CDR3 here is CASSPLVSGNEQFF. The CDR3 nucleotides are TGCGCCAGCAGCCCCCTGGTAAGTGGTAATGAGCAGTTCTTC.

The chain combines TRBV12-3 or TRBV12-4 with TRBJ2-4; D might be TRBD1 (6 bases). The CDR3 consists of 14 residues. Trimming removed 4 bases at V and 8 bases at J, with 15 bases between. The CDR3 loop is CASSSQGWRDIQYF. The CDR3 DNA follows: TGTGCCAGCAGTTCCCAGGGGTGGAGAGACATTCAGTACTTC.

This chain connects TRBV25-1 to TRBJ1-1; TRBD1 is a possible D gene (6 bases). Germline CDR1 and CDR2: MGHDK and SYGVNS. The CDR3 loop spans 21 amino acids. V was trimmed by 0 bases and J by 0 bases, leaving 26 bases between them. CDR3 DNA sequence: TGTGCCAGCAGTGAATATAAGCCCCAACAGGGCATCGTGGGGATGAACACTGAAGCTTTCTTT. This gives the protein CASSEYKPQQGIVGMNTEAFF.

Here the CDR3 DNA reads TGCGCCAGCAGCTTGGGACTACTCCAAGAGACCCAGTACTTC. Residues: CASSLGLLQETQYF. The rearrangement links TRBV5-1 to TRBJ2-5, with D tentatively TRBD2 (5 bases). The V and J ends lost 0 bases and 1 base respectively, with 7 bases between them. Per germline, CDR1 SGHRS and CDR2 YFSETQ. CDR3 length: 14 amino acids.

This clonotype was counted at least ten times. J is TRBJ2-3 and V is TRBV12-3 or TRBV12-4, with a tentative D call TRBD2 (5 bases). The CDR3 is made up of 14 amino acids. The V end lost 6 bases, the J end lost 6 bases, and 16 bases lay between the germline ends. The CDR3 spells CASRLDPRGDTQYF. The DNA for the CDR3 is TGTGCCAGCAGATTGGACCCACGCGGGGATACGCAGTATTTT.

There are a few counts of this clonotype. This chain uses TRBV5-1 with TRBJ2-1; 10 nucleotides match TRBD2. The junction had 7 bases not matched to a gene; V was cut back by 3 bases and J by 7 bases. This CDR3 is 15 amino acids long. Looked up from germline, CDR1 is SGHRS and CDR2 is YFSETQ. The DNA for the CDR3 is TGCGCCAGCAGCTGGACTAGCGGCATGGGGAATGAGCAGTTCTTC. Translating gives CASSWTSGMGNEQFF.

This clonotype has just a few counts. The CDR3 reads CAWSRLAGVFNEQFF. Written as DNA, the CDR3 is TGTGCCTGGAGTCGACTAGCGGGAGTTTTCAATGAGCAGTTCTTC. V is TRBV30 and J is TRBJ2-1; 12 nucleotides line up with TRBD2. J lost 6 bases, V lost 2 bases, and 5 bases had no gene match. Per germline, CDR1 GTSNPN and CDR2 SVGIG (reference sequence). The CDR3 has 15 residues.

The CDR3 sequence: CSELGLLADEETQYF. DNA of the CDR3: TGCAGTGAATTGGGTTTACTAGCGGATGAAGAGACCCAGTACTTC. V is TRBV20-1 and J is TRBJ2-5; TRBD2 matches 8 bases. The CDR3 has 15 amino acids. Germline CDR1 and CDR2: DFQATT and SNEGSKA (reference sequence). After removal of 7 bases from V and 3 bases from J, the junction contained 13 bases not matched to a gene.

This clonotype showed up just a few times. This rearrangement joins TRBV10-3 to TRBJ1-4, with a possible D match to TRBD1 (6 bases). Germline values: CDR1 ENHRY, CDR2 SYGVKD. This CDR3 spans 14 amino acids. Trimming pared 4 bases from V and 5 bases from J, leaving 11 bases between. This chain's CDR3 is CAISGPGQNEKLFF. CDR3 DNA: TGTGCCATCAGTGGTCCGGGACAAAATGAAAAACTGTTTTTT.

This clonotype was observed a handful of times. The chain employs TRBV7-3 and TRBJ2-1; TRBD2 aligns across 9 bases. With V trimmed by 0 bases and J by 8 bases, 2 bases remained unmatched. Germline CDR1 reads SGHTA; CDR2 reads FQGTGA. This CDR3 spans 14 amino acids. The CDR3, as DNA: TGTGCCAGCAGCTTAACGCGGGGGGGGGATGAGCAGTTCTTC. Translating gives CASSLTRGGDEQFF.

This clonotype has only one observation. The chain couples TRBV7-8 to TRBJ2-1; D possibly corresponds to TRBD2 (5 bases). CDR3 size: 18 residues. Germline V gene sequence: CDR1 SGHVS, CDR2 FQNEAQ. V lost 6 bases and J lost 0, with 21 bases in between. The CDR3 is CASRVWNSAARSYNEQFF. CDR3 nucleotide sequence: TGTGCCAGCAGGGTCTGGAATTCAGCGGCCCGCTCCTACAATGAGCAGTTCTTC.

The CDR3 bases are TGTGCCAGCAGCTTTAGTAGGGCCGGGGAGCTGTTTTTT. Translated, it gives CASSFSRAGELFF. V gene TRBV11-1 combines with J gene TRBJ2-2; D ambiguous. The germline V gene encodes CDR1 SGHAT and CDR2 FQDESV (reference sequence). CDR3 size: 13 residues. V shed 3 bases and J shed 6 bases, with 8 bases lying between them.

This clonotype showed up many times. The J gene is TRBJ2-7, the V gene TRBV4-3, with 7 positions matching TRBD2. V shed 4 bases and J 3 bases; nucleotides not matched to a gene: 6. Germline lookup yields CDR1 LGHNA and CDR2 YSLEER. This CDR3 is built from 14 residues. CDR3 coding DNA: TGCGCCAGCAGCCCGACTAGCTGGGGCTACGAGCAGTACTTC. It translates to CASSPTSWGYEQYF.

This clonotype was counted many times. Because the CDR3 is missing its conserved closing phenylalanine or tryptophan, this is likely a read error. No DNA is shown, since the ends of the CDR3 on it are uncertain; the CDR3 is the one TCRdb lists. The CDR3 here is CSVVSRTL. The V and J genes are TRBV29-1 and TRBJ2-1. The germline gives CDR1 SQVTM, CDR2 ANQGSEA. The CDR3 length is 8 residues, termini included.